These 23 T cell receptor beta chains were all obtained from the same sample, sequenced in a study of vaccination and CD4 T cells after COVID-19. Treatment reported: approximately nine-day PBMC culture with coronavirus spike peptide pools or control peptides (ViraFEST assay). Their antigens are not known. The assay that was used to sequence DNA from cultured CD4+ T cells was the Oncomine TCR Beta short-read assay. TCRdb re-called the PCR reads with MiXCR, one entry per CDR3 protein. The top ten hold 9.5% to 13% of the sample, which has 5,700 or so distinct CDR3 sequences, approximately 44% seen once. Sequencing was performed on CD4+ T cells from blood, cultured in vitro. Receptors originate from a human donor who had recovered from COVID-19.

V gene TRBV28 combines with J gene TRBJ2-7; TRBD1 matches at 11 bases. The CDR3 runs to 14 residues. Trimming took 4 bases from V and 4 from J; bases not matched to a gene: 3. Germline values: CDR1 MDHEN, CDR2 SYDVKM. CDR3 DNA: TGTGCCAGCAGTTGGACAGGGGGCTCATACGAGCAGTACTTC. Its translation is CASSWTGGSYEQYF.

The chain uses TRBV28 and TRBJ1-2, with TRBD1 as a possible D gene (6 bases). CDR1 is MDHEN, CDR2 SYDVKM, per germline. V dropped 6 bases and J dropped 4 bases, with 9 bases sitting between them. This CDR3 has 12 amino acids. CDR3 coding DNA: TGTGCCAGCAGCGGACAGACCTATGGCTACACCTTC. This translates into CASSGQTYGYTF.

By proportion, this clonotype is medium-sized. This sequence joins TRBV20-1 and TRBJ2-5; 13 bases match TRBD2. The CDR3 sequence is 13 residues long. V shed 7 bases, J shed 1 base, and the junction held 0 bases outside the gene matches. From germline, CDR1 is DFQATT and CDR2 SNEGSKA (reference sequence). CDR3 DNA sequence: TGCAGTGGGACTAGCGGGGGCCAAGAGACCCAGTACTTC. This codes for CSGTSGGQETQYF.

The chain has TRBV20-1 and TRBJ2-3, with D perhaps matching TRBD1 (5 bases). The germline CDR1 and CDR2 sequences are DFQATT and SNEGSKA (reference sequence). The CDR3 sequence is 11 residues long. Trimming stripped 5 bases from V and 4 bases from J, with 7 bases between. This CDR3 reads CSALQADTQYF. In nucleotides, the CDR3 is TGCAGTGCTTTACAGGCAGATACGCAGTATTTT.

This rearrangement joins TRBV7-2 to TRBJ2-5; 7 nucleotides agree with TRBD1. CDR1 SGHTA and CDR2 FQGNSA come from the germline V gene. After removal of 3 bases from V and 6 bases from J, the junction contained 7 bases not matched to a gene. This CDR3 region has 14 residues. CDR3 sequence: CASSLGEGAKTQYF. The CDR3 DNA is TGTGCCAGCAGCTTGGGTGAGGGGGCCAAGACCCAGTACTTC.

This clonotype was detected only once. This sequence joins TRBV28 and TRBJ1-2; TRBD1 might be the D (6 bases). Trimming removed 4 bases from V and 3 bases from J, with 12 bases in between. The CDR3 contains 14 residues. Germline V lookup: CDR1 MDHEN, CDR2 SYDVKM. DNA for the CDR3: TGTGCCAGCAGTTCCGAGGGGGACTACTATGGCTACACCTTC. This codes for CASSSEGDYYGYTF.

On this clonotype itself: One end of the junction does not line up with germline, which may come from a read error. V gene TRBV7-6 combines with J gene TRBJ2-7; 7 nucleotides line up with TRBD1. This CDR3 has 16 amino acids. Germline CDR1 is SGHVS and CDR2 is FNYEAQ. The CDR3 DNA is TGTGCTAGCAGCTTACCCCCCGACAGGGTTGAGGGGGAGCAGTACTTC. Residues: CASSLPPDRVEGEQYF.

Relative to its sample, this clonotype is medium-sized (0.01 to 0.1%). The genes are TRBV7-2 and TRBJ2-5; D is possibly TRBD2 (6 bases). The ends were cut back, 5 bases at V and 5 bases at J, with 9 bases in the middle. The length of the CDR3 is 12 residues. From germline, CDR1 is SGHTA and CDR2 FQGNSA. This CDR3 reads CASSKTRETQYF. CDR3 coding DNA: TGTGCCAGCAGCAAGACTAGGGAGACCCAGTACTTC.

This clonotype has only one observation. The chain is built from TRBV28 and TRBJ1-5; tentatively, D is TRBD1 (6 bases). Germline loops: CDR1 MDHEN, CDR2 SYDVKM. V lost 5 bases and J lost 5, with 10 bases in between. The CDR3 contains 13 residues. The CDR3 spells CASSLNRDQPQHF. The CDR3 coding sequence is TGTGCCAGCAGTCTTAACAGGGATCAGCCCCAGCATTTT.

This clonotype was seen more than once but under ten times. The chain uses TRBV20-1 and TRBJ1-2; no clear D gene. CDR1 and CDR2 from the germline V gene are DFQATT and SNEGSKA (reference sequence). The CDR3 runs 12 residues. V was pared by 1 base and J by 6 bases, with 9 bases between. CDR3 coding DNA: TGCAGTGCTAGAGGAACAGTCGATGGCTACACCTTC. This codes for CSARGTVDGYTF.

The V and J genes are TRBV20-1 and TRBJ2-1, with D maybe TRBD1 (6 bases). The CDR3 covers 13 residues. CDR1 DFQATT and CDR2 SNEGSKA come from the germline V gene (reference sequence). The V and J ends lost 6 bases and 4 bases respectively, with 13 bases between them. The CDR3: CSATGHRYNEQFF. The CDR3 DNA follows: TGCAGTGCCACGGGACACCGGTACAATGAGCAGTTCTTC.

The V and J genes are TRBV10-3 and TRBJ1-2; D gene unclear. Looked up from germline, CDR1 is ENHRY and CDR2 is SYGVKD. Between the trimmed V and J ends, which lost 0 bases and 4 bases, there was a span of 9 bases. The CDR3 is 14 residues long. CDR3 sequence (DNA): TGTGCCATCAGTGAGTCGGCAGACCTCTATGGCTACACCTTC. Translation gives CAISESADLYGYTF.

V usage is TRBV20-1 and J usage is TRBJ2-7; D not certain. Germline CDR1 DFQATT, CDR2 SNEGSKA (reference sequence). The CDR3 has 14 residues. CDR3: CSPIRAEAPYEQYF. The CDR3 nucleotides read TGCAGCCCTATAAGGGCAGAGGCTCCCTACGAGCAGTACTTC.

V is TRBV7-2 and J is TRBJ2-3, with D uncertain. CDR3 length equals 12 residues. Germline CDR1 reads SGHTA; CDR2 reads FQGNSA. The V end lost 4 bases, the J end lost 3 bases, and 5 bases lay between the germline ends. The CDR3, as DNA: TGTGCCAGCAGCTCCTATACAGATACGCAGTATTTT. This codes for CASSSYTDTQYF. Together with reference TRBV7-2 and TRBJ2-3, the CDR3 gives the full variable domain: GAGVSQSPSNKVTEKGKDVELRCDPISGHTALYWYRQSLGQGLEFLIYFQGNSAPDKSGLPSDRFSAERTGGSVSTLTIQRTQQEDSAVYLCASSSYTDTQYFGPGTRLTVL.

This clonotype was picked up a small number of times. CDR3 loop: CASSLRTDYEQYF. The CDR3 DNA follows: TGTGCCAGCAGCCTGAGGACGGACTACGAGCAGTACTTC. The chain joins TRBV7-8 to TRBJ2-7, with D unclear. V shed 5 bases and J shed 3 bases, with 11 bases lying between them. The germline CDR1 and CDR2 sequences are SGHVS and FQNEAQ. This CDR3 comprises 13 residues. Full variable domain (rest looked up from reference TRBV7-8 and TRBJ2-7): GAGVSQSPRYKVAKRGQDVALRCDPISGHVSLFWYQQALGQGPEFLTYFQNEAQLDKSGLPSDRFFAERPEGSVSTLKIQRTQQEDSAVYLCASSLRTDYEQYFGPGTRLTVT.

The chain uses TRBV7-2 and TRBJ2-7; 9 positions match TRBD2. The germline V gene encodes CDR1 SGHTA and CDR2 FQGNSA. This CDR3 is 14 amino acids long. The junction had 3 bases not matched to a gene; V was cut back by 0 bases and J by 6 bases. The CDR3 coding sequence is TGTGCCAGCAGCTTAGCGGTAGCGGGGGCCGAGCAGTACTTC. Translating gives CASSLAVAGAEQYF.

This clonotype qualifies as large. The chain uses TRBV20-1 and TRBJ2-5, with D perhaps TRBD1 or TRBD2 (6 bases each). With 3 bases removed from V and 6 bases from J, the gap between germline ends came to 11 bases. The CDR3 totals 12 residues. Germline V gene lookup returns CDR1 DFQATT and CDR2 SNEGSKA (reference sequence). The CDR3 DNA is TGCAGTGCTAGTAGGGGGGCGAAGACCCAGTACTTC. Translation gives CSASRGAKTQYF.

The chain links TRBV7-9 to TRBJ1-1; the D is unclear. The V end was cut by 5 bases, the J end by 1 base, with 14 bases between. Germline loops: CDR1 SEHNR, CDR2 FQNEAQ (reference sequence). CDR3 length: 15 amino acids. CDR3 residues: CASSLGGDTNTEAFF. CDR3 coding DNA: TGTGCCAGCAGCCTAGGTGGGGATACGAACACTGAAGCTTTCTTT.

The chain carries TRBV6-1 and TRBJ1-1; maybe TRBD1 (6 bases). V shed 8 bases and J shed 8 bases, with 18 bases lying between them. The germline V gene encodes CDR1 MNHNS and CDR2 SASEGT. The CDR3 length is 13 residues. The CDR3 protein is CASETPLQGEAFF. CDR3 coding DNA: TGTGCCAGCGAGACCCCCTTACAGGGAGAAGCTTTCTTT.

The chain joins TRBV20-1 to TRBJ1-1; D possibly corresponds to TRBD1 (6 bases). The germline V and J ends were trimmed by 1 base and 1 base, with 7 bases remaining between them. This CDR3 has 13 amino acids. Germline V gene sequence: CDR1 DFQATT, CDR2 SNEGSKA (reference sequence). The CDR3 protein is CSARAGANTEAFF. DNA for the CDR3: TGCAGTGCTAGAGCAGGGGCGAACACTGAAGCTTTCTTT.

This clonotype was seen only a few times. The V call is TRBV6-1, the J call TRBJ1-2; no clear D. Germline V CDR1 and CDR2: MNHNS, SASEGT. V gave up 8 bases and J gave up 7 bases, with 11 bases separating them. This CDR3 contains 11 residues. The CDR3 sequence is CASRHSLGYTF. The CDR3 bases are TGTGCCAGCCGCCACTCCCTTGGCTACACCTTC.

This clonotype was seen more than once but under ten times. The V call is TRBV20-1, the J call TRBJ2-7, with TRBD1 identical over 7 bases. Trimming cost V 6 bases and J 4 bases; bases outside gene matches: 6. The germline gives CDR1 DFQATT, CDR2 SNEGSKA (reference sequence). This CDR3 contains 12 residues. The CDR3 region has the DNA TGCAGTGCCCAGACAGGGCTATACGAGCAGTACTTC. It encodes CSAQTGLYEQYF.

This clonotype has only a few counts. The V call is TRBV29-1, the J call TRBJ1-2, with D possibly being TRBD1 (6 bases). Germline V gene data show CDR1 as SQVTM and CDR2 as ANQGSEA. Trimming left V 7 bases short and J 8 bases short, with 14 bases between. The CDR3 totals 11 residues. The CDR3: CSGWDMGGYTF. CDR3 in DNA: TGCAGCGGATGGGACATGGGAGGCTACACCTTC.